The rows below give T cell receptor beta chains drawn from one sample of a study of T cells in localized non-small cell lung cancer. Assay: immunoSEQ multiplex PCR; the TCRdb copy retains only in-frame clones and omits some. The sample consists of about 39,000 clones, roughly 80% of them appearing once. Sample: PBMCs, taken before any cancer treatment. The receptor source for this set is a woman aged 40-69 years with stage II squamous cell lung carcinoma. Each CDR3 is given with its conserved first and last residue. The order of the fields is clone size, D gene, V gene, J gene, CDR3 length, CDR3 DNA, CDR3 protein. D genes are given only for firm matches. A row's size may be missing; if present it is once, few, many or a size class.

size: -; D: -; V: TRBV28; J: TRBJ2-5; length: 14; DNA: TGTGCCAGCAGTTTAACCCGGCTCCAAGAGACCCAGTACTTC; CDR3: CASSLTRLQETQYF
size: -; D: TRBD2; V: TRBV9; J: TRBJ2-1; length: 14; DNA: TGTGCCAGCAGCGTACTAGCGGGCGGCAATGAGCAGTTCTTC; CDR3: CASSVLAGGNEQFF
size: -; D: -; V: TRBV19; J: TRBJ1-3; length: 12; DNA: TGTGCCAGTAGAACAGCTGGAAACACCATATATTTT; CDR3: CASRTAGNTIYF
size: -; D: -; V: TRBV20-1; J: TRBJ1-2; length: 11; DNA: TGCAGTGCCGGGGCTAACTATGGCTACACCTTC; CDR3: CSAGANYGYTF
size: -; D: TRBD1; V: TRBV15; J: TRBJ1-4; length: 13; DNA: TGTGCCACCAGCAGAGGGGACAGGAGAAAACTGTTTTTT; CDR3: CATSRGDRRKLFF
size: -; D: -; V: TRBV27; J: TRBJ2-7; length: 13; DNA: TGTGCCAGCAGTATCCAACAGGGTCGAGAGCAGTACTTC; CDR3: CASSIQQGREQYF
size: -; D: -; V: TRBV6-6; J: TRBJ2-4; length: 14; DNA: TGTGCCAGCAGTTACGTCGGCTCGGGAGACATTCAGTACTTC; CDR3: CASSYVGSGDIQYF
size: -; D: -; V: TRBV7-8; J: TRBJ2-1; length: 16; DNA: TGTGCCAGCAGCTTTAATGGGCTAGCGGAGGGGGGTGAGCAGTTCTTC; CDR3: CASSFNGLAEGGEQFF
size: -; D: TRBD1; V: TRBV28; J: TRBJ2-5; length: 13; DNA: TGTGCCAGCAGTTCGGGACAGCAAGAGACCCAGTACTTC; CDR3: CASSSGQQETQYF
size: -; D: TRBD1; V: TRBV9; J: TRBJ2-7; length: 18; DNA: TGTGCCAGCAGCGTAGGCTACTCCGGGACAGGGGGCGTAGACGAGCAGTACTTC; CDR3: CASSVGYSGTGGVDEQYF
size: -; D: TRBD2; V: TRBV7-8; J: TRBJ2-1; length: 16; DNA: TGTGCCAGCAGCCTATCTAGCGGCGGGACTGGGGATGAGCAGTTCTTC; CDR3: CASSLSSGGTGDEQFF
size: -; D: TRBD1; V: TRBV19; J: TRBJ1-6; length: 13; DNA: TGTGCCAGTAAGGACAGGGATAATTCACCCCTCCACTTT; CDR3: CASKDRDNSPLHF
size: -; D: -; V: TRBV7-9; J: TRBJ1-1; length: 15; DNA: TGTGCCAGCAGGCCTTCCAAGGGGTTGAACACTGAAGCTTTCTTT; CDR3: CASRPSKGLNTEAFF
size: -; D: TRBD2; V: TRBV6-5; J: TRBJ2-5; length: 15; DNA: TGTGCCAGCAGTCTTGGACATTCCGGGAGGGAGACCCAGTACTTC; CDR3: CASSLGHSGRETQYF
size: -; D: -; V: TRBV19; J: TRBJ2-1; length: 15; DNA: TGTGCCAGTAGTACAGGGACACACTCCTACAATGAGCAGTTCTTC; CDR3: CASSTGTHSYNEQFF
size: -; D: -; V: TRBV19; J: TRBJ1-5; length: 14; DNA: TGTGCCAGTAGTTACGGACAGTTCAATCAGCCCCAGCATTTT; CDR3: CASSYGQFNQPQHF
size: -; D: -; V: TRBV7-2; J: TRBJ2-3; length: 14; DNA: TGTGCCAGCAGCTTAGCTGGCCGCACAGATACGCAGTATTTT; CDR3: CASSLAGRTDTQYF
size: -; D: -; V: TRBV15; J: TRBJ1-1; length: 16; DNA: TGTGCCACCAGCAGAGCCTGGGGGACTTTGGGCACTGAAGCTTTCTTT; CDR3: CATSRAWGTLGTEAFF
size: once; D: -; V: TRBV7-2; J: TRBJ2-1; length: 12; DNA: TGTGCCAGCAGCCTAGGGTACAATGAGCAGTTCTTC; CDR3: CASSLGYNEQFF
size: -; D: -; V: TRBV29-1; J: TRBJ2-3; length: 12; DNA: TGCAGCGTTGTCCTCCACACAGATACGCAGTATTTT; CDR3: CSVVLHTDTQYF
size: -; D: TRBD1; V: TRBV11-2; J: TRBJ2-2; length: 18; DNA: TGTGCCAGCAGCTTAGGCGATGGACAGGGGGCGCGAACCGGGGAGCTGTTTTTT; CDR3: CASSLGDGQGARTGELFF
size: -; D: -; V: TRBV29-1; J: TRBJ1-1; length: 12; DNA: TGCAGCGTTGTAGGATTCAGCACTGAAGCTTTCTTT; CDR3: CSVVGFSTEAFF
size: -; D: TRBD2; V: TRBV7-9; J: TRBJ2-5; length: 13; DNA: TGTGCCAGCAGAACTACTAGCGCGGAGACCCAGTACTTC; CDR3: CASRTTSAETQYF
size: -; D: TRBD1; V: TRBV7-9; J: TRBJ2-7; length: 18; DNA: TGTGCCAGCAGCGCAGGCGCCACGGCGGGACAGGGTTCCTACGAGCAGTACTTC; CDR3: CASSAGATAGQGSYEQYF
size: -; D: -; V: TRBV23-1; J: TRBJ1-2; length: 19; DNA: TGCGCCAGCAGCCGAGTTCCAGGGTGCGCGGAGGAAGCTAACTATGGCTACACCTTC; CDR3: CASSRVPGCAEEANYGYTF
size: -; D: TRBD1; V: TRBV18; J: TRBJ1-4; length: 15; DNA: TGTGCCAGCTCACTCGGGACAGGCACTAATGAAAAACTGTTTTTT; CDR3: CASSLGTGTNEKLFF
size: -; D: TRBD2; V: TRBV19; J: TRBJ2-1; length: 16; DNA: TGTGCCAGTAGTATAGGGCGACTAGCGGGAAACAATGAGCAGTTCTTC; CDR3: CASSIGRLAGNNEQFF
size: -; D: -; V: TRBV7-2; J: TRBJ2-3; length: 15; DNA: TGTGCCAGCAGCTTAGTACGGGAGAGCACAGATACGCAGTATTTT; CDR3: CASSLVRESTDTQYF
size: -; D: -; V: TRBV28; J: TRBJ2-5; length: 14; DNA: TGTGCCAGCACCCCGGACAGAGGCTCGGAGACCCAGTACTTC; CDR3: CASTPDRGSETQYF
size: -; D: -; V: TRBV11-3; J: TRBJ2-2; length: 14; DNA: TGTGCCAGCAGCTTACGTCAGGGCACCGGGGAGCTGTTTTTT; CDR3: CASSLRQGTGELFF
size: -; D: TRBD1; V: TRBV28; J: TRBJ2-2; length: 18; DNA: TGTGCCAGCAGCCGACTTCTATACCGACAGGGGAACACCGGGGAGCTGTTTTTT; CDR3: CASSRLLYRQGNTGELFF
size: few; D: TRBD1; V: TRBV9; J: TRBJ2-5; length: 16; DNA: TGTGCCAGCAGCGACCGATACAGGGGCGGGCAAGAGACCCAGTACTTC; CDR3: CASSDRYRGGQETQYF
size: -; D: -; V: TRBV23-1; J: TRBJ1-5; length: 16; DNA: TGCGCCAGCAGTCATTGTAGGGGACCGCGGGCCCAGCCCCAGCATTTT; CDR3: CASSHCRGPRAQPQHF
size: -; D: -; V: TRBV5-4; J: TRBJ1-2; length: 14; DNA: TGTGCCAGCAGCTTGGCCGGGCAGTACTATGGCTACACCTTC; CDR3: CASSLAGQYYGYTF
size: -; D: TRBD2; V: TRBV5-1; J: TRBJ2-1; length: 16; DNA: TGCGCCAGCAGCTTGGATCTAGCGGGGTCTTACAATGAGCAGTTCTTC; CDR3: CASSLDLAGSYNEQFF
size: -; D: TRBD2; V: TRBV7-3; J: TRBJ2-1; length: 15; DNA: TGTGCCAGCAGCTTATGGGCTAGCGGCGTCGGTGAGCAGTTCTTC; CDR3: CASSLWASGVGEQFF
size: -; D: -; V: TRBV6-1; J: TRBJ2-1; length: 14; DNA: TGTGCCAGCTCGGGACCCCGAGGGTTTGATGAGCAGTTCTTC; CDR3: CASSGPRGFDEQFF
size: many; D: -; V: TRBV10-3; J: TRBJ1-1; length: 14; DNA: TGTGCCATCAGTGGGTCTGGACTGAACACTGAAGCTTTCTTT; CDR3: CAISGSGLNTEAFF
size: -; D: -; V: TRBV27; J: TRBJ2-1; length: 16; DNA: TGTGCCAGCAGTTTATCTGCGTCGAGCTCCTACAATGAGCAGTTCTTC; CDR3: CASSLSASSSYNEQFF
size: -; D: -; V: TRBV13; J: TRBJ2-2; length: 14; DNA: TGTGCCAGCAGCTTCGAGGCGAACACCGGGGAGCTGTTTTTT; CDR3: CASSFEANTGELFF
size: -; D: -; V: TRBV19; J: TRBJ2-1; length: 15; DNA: TGTGCCAGTAGTATGTTCGGGACCACAAGCAATGAGCAGTTCTTC; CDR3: CASSMFGTTSNEQFF
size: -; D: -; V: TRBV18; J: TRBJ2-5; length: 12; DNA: TGTGCCAGCTCACCTGTCGAGGAGACCCAGTACTTC; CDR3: CASSPVEETQYF
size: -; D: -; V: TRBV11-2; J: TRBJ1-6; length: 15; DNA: TGTGCCAGCACCCTAGGAAGGGGTGGGAATTCACCCCTCCACTTT; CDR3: CASTLGRGGNSPLHF
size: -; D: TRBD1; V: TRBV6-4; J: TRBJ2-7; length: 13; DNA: TGTGCCAGCAACAGGGACAGATCCTACGAGCAGTACTTC; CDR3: CASNRDRSYEQYF
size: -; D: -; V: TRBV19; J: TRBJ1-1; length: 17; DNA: TGTGCCAGTCGCGAGGAGGCGCTAGGAATCCTTAACACTGAAGCTTTCTTT; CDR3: CASREEALGILNTEAFF